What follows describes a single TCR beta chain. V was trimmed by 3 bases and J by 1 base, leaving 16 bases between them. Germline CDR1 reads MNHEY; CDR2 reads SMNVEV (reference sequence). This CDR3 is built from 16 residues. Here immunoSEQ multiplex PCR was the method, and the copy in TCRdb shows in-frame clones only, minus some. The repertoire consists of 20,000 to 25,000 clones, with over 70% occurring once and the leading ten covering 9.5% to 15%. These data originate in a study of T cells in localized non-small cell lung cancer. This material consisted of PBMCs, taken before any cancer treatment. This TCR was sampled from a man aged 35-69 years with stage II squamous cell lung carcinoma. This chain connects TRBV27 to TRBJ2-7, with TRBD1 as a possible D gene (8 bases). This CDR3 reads CASSLGGQGASYEQYF. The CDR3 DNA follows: TGTGCCAGCAGTTTGGGGGGGCAGGGGGCTTCCTACGAGCAGTACTTC.